Each of the 4 T cell receptor beta chains below was sequenced from the same sample in a study of shared clonotypes between healthy human individuals. Method: immunoSEQ multiplex PCR; TCRdb's copy keeps in-frame clones and lacks some. The sample lists some 2 million clones, about 94% seen once, with 1.2% in the top ten. Naivety among CD8 cells was defined by CD45RO negativity and positive CCR7 selection, thereby excluding terminally differentiated effector memory CD45RA+ cells. Sequencing was performed on naive CD8+ T cells sorted from blood. These receptors were taken from a man younger than 30 in good health.

The V call is TRBV28, the J call TRBJ1-1; unclear D gene. CDR3 length equals 13 residues. Trimming took 3 bases from V and 7 from J, leaving 12 bases between them. The germline V gene has CDR1 MDHEN and CDR2 SYDVKM. CDR3 sequence: CASSFAEGGEAFF. CDR3 DNA: TGTGCCAGCAGTTTTGCGGAAGGCGGTGAAGCTTTCTTT.

This clone was recorded a few times. This CDR3 is also generated by other DNA sequences in the sample. This chain uses TRBV27 with TRBJ2-7; D possibly corresponds to TRBD2 (6 bases). V lost 2 bases and J lost 2, with 7 bases in between. CDR1 is MNHEY, CDR2 SMNVEV, per germline (reference sequence). CDR3 size: 13 residues. CDR3 nucleotide sequence: TGTGCCAGCAGTTTAGCGGGGCCCTACGAGCAGTACTTC. This gives the protein CASSLAGPYEQYF.

The chain carries TRBV4-1 and TRBJ1-1; D unresolved. CDR1 MGHRA and CDR2 YSYEKL come from the germline V gene. V lost 1 base and J lost 0, with 12 bases in between. The CDR3 totals 16 residues. CDR3 nucleotides: TGCGCCAGCAGCCAAGCCGTTGGCGAAATGAACACTGAAGCTTTCTTT. Its protein is CASSQAVGEMNTEAFF.

V usage is TRBV6-5 and J usage is TRBJ1-2; D is perhaps TRBD1 (5 bases). Trimming took 2 bases from V and 4 from J, leaving 11 bases between them. This CDR3 has 14 residues. In germline, CDR1 is MNHEY, CDR2 SVGAGI. The CDR3 sequence: CASSYVEGTYGYTF. In DNA form, the CDR3 reads TGTGCCAGCAGTTACGTAGAGGGGACCTATGGCTACACCTTC.